A single sample is the source of the 32 T cell receptor beta chains below, sequenced in a study of shared clonotypes between healthy human individuals. Assay used: immunoSEQ multiplex PCR; TCRdb lists only in-frame clones, some missing. The data hold under 2.5 million clones, with about nine tenths observed a single time. The sequencing sample was made of naive CD4+ T cells from PBMCs. Subset of the sample: CD45RA+ positively selected. Receptors were obtained from a man between 18 and 35 years old in good health. Some clones in this sample may be carry-over from other donors' samples.

The chain has TRBV9 and TRBJ1-1, with D uncertain. The CDR3 loop spans 13 amino acids. V lost 3 bases, J lost 1 base, and 7 bases lay in between. Germline-derived CDR1 and CDR2 are SGDLS and YYNGEE. The CDR3, as DNA: TGTGCCAGCAGCGCGCAAACGAACACTGAAGCTTTCTTT. This codes for CASSAQTNTEAFF.

The sample holds one count of this clone. The DNA of the CDR3 is TGTGCCAGCAGCCGAACGGGGACCCCGCGGGAGACCCAGTACTTC. It is translated as CASSRTGTPRETQYF. V gene TRBV7-9 combines with J gene TRBJ2-5; perhaps D is TRBD1 or TRBD2 (5 bases each). Per the germline V gene, CDR1 is SEHNR and CDR2 is FQNEAQ (reference sequence). V was trimmed by 5 bases and J by 5 bases, leaving 18 bases between them. CDR3 length: 15 amino acids.

This clone has just one count. This chain links TRBV5-4 with TRBJ1-2; the match to TRBD1 covers 9 bases. V dropped 0 bases and J dropped 2; count of bases not matched to a gene: 8. CDR1 is SGHNT and CDR2 is YYREEE in the germline V gene (reference sequence). The CDR3 spans 17 residues. The CDR3 bases are TGTGCCAGCAGCTTGGGGGACAGGGCTAGGTTAAACTATGGCTACACCTTC. This translates into CASSLGDRARLNYGYTF.

The rearrangement links TRBV7-8 to TRBJ2-7, with unresolved D. Germline loops: CDR1 SGHVS, CDR2 FQNEAQ. This CDR3 spans 11 amino acids. Between the trimmed V and J ends, which lost 5 bases and 6 bases, there was a span of 8 bases. The CDR3 here is CASSLGPEQYF. The CDR3 coding sequence is TGTGCCAGCAGCCTAGGACCCGAGCAGTACTTC.

V and J are TRBV5-1 and TRBJ2-2; 12 bases are shared with TRBD2. V shed 0 bases and J 5 bases; nucleotides not matched to a gene: 17. The CDR3 extends over 21 amino acids. Germline V lookup: CDR1 SGHRS, CDR2 YFSETQ. CDR3 residues: CASSLASWTSGKGERTGELFF. For the CDR3, the DNA is TGCGCCAGCAGCTTGGCCTCCTGGACTAGCGGGAAGGGAGAAAGGACCGGGGAGCTGTTTTTT.

This chain links TRBV6-6 with TRBJ2-5; 11 positions match TRBD2. The CDR3 runs to 16 residues. Germline CDR1 is MNHNY and CDR2 is SVGAGI (reference sequence). Trimming at V came to 2 bases and at J to 2 bases, leaving 4 bases not matched to a gene. The CDR3 sequence is CASSYPGLAAQETQYF. The CDR3 nucleotides are TGTGCCAGCAGTTACCCGGGACTAGCGGCACAAGAGACCCAGTACTTC.

Concerning this clone: The same CDR3 also results from other DNA sequences found in this sample. The V gene is TRBV28, the J gene TRBJ2-7, with 11 bases aligning to TRBD2. The V and J ends lost 5 bases and 0 bases, in that order; junction bases with no gene match: 3. CDR3 length: 15 residues. CDR1 is MDHEN, CDR2 SYDVKM, per germline. The DNA of the CDR3 is TGTGCCAGCAGTCCCGGGACTAGCGGCTCCTACGAGCAGTACTTC. Its translation: CASSPGTSGSYEQYF.

The CDR3 sequence is CASSSGYRGANYGYTF. Here the CDR3 DNA reads TGTGCCAGCAGTTCCGGTTACAGGGGAGCTAACTATGGCTACACCTTC. V is TRBV27 and J is TRBJ1-2, with 7 bases identical to TRBD1. From germline, CDR1 is MNHEY and CDR2 SMNVEV (reference sequence). The V gene end was trimmed by 4 bases and the J gene end by 0 bases; junction bases not matched to a gene: 8. The CDR3 sequence is 16 residues long.

The CDR3 here is CASSLRNEGGHGYTF. The CDR3 nucleotides read TGTGCCAGCAGCTTGCGGAATGAGGGGGGTCATGGCTACACCTTC. This chain joins TRBV5-4 and TRBJ1-2; weak D call: TRBD1 (6 bases). This CDR3 spans 15 amino acids. The germline V gene encodes CDR1 SGHNT and CDR2 YYREEE (reference sequence). V was shortened by 1 base and J by 6 bases, with 16 bases between the two germline ends. Filled out from reference TRBV5-4 and TRBJ1-2, the complete variable domain reads ETGVTQSPTHLIKTRGQQVTLRCSSQSGHNTVSWYQQALGQGPQFIFQYYREEENGRGNFPPRFSGLQFPNYSSELNVNALELDDSALYLCASSLRNEGGHGYTFGSGTRLTVV.

As DNA, the CDR3 is TGCGCCAGCAGCCCGGATTCGAGGACAGGAAACACCATATATTTT. It translates to CASSPDSRTGNTIYF. The chain links TRBV5-1 to TRBJ1-3; possible D gene TRBD1, 5 bases. This CDR3 has 15 residues. Germline CDR1 reads SGHRS; CDR2 reads YFSETQ. V shed 4 bases and J shed 4 bases, with 15 bases lying between them.

This rearrangement joins TRBV6-5 to TRBJ2-2, with a weak D call TRBD1 (6 bases). From germline, CDR1 is MNHEY and CDR2 SVGAGI. The CDR3 sequence is 16 residues long. Trimming took 1 base from V and 5 from J, leaving 14 bases between them. Written as DNA, the CDR3 is TGTGCCAGCAGTTACTTTTTAGGCAGGGGTACCGGGGAGCTGTTTTTT. Translated: CASSYFLGRGTGELFF.

The chain uses TRBV2 and TRBJ1-1; D is possibly TRBD1 (5 bases). V lost 2 bases, J lost 3 bases, and 10 bases lay in between. CDR1 is SNHLY and CDR2 is FYNNEI in the germline V gene. CDR3 length: 14 amino acids. CDR3 sequence: CASSETQGHTEAFF. The CDR3 DNA sequence: TGTGCCAGCAGTGAAACCCAGGGACACACTGAAGCTTTCTTT.

The chain couples TRBV28 to TRBJ2-7, with D maybe TRBD2 (5 bases). The germline gives CDR1 MDHEN, CDR2 SYDVKM. This CDR3 contains 13 residues. With 3 bases removed from V and 2 bases from J, the gap between germline ends came to 8 bases. The CDR3 nucleotides read TGTGCCAGCAGTTTGCCTAGCCCCTACGAGCAGTACTTC. Protein sequence: CASSLPSPYEQYF.

CDR3 sequence (DNA): TGTGCCAGCAGTCCCACAGGGGTCTCCGGGAATGAGCAGTTCTTC. Translation: CASSPTGVSGNEQFF. This sequence joins TRBV7-3 and TRBJ2-1; 7 positions agree with TRBD1. The V and J ends lost 6 bases and 7 bases, in that order; junction bases with no gene match: 12. Germline V lookup: CDR1 SGHTA, CDR2 FQGTGA. This CDR3 is built from 15 residues.

This sequence joins TRBV6-5 and TRBJ2-7; D not resolved. Trimming removed 6 bases at V and 3 bases at J, with 18 bases between. This CDR3 comprises 15 residues. Germline V gene data show CDR1 as MNHEY and CDR2 as SVGAGI. The DNA of the CDR3 is TGTGCCAGCAGCTCCATTCGTGGAACGAACTACGAGCAGTACTTC. Translation: CASSSIRGTNYEQYF.

V and J are TRBV7-3 and TRBJ2-1; D unclear. V was clipped by 4 bases and J by 3 bases, with 13 bases between them. The germline V gene has CDR1 SGHTA and CDR2 FQGTGA. The CDR3 consists of 15 residues. The CDR3 nucleotides are TGTGCCAGCAGCTCGCAACCTACCAGCTACAATGAGCAGTTCTTC. Translating it yields CASSSQPTSYNEQFF.

The chain has TRBV4-3 and TRBJ1-2; no definite D call. V lost 0 bases and J 4 bases, leaving 15 bases between the germline ends. Germline V gives CDR1 LGHNA, CDR2 YSLEER. The CDR3 has 16 amino acids. In nucleotides, the CDR3 is TGCGCCAGCAGCCAAGATCTCCTACAAGTACGCTATGGCTACACCTTC. Residues: CASSQDLLQVRYGYTF.

The gene calls are TRBV5-1 and TRBJ2-7; 9 bases map to TRBD1. The CDR3 is 14 residues long. Germline lookup yields CDR1 SGHRS and CDR2 YFSETQ. The trim removed 4 bases at V and 5 bases at J, leaving 7 bases unmatched. CDR3 DNA sequence: TGCGCCAGCAGCGGGGGGACAGGGCGTCACGAGCAGTACTTC. Its protein product is CASSGGTGRHEQYF.

For this clone: Other DNA sequences from this sample encode an identical CDR3 as well. The chain is built from TRBV5-1 and TRBJ2-7, with D uncertain. V was trimmed by 7 bases and J by 0 bases, leaving 11 bases between them. Germline V gene data show CDR1 as SGHRS and CDR2 as YFSETQ. This CDR3 is 13 amino acids long. The CDR3 spells CASRPRSSYEQYF. The CDR3 DNA sequence: TGCGCCAGCCGACCCAGGAGCTCCTACGAGCAGTACTTC.

The rearrangement uses TRBV6-1 and TRBJ2-1; no definite D call. This CDR3 spans 14 amino acids. The germline V gene encodes CDR1 MNHNS and CDR2 SASEGT. The V and J ends lost 7 bases and 0 bases respectively, with 10 bases between them. CDR3: CASTAESSYNEQFF. The CDR3 coding sequence is TGTGCCAGCACCGCGGAAAGCTCCTACAATGAGCAGTTCTTC.

V usage is TRBV9 and J usage is TRBJ2-7; TRBD2 aligns across 13 bases. The V and J ends lost 3 bases and 5 bases, in that order; junction bases with no gene match: 5. CDR3 length equals 15 residues. Germline CDR1 reads SGDLS; CDR2 reads YYNGEE. CDR3 protein: CASSAGLAGVNEQYF. As DNA, the CDR3 is TGTGCCAGCAGCGCCGGACTAGCGGGAGTCAACGAGCAGTACTTC.

Only one count was recorded for this clone. The chain couples TRBV15 to TRBJ1-3, with 7 bases lining up with TRBD1. V lost 1 base to trimming and J lost 3 bases; unmatched junction nucleotides: 6. The CDR3 spans 16 residues. Germline CDR1 is LNHNV and CDR2 is YYDKDF (reference sequence). CDR3 sequence reads: CATSRGRGLDGNTIYF. DNA for the CDR3: TGTGCCACCAGCAGAGGGAGGGGGCTTGATGGAAACACCATATATTTT.

In regard to this clone: The same CDR3 also results from other DNA sequences found in this sample. The V and J genes are TRBV28 and TRBJ1-3; a weak D match, TRBD1 (5 bases). Trimming pared 8 bases from V and 1 base from J, leaving 12 bases between. The CDR3 contains 14 residues. Germline V lookup: CDR1 MDHEN, CDR2 SYDVKM. CDR3 in amino acids: CASSFQGSGNTIYF. CDR3 bases: TGTGCCAGCTCCTTCCAGGGTTCTGGAAACACCATATATTTT.

The chain carries TRBV4-2 and TRBJ2-5, with TRBD1 identical over 7 bases. CDR1 and CDR2 (germline): LGHNA, YNFKEQ. This CDR3 has 16 amino acids. V was clipped by 4 bases and J by 5 bases; unmatched bases: 13. The CDR3 DNA reads TGTGCCAGCAGCCGAAAGACAGGGAACTTGGGGGAGACCCAGTACTTC. As protein: CASSRKTGNLGETQYF.

This clone has only a few counts. The CDR3 nucleotides are TGCGCCAGCAGCCAAGATCTCGTCGGATCCTACAATGAGCAGTTCTTC. Protein product: CASSQDLVGSYNEQFF. The V call is TRBV4-1, the J call TRBJ2-1; D is unresolved. The CDR3 is made up of 16 amino acids. The germline V and J ends were trimmed by 0 bases and 1 base, with 10 bases remaining between them. Germline assignment: CDR1 MGHRA and CDR2 YSYEKL.

V usage is TRBV6-5 and J usage is TRBJ2-5, with 13 bases aligning to TRBD2. This CDR3 is 15 amino acids long. Germline CDR1 is MNHEY and CDR2 is SVGAGI. With V trimmed by 5 bases and J by 5 bases, 5 bases remained unmatched. The CDR3 region is CASSRLAGGLETQYF. The CDR3 nucleotides read TGTGCCAGCAGTCGACTAGCGGGAGGCCTGGAGACCCAGTACTTC.

The rearrangement joins TRBV5-4 to TRBJ2-3; 7 bases fit TRBD2. Germline V CDR1 and CDR2: SGHNT, YYREEE (reference sequence). V lost 2 bases to trimming and J lost 6 bases; unmatched junction nucleotides: 12. The CDR3 sequence is 16 residues long. CDR3 DNA sequence: TGTGCCAGCAGCTTTGAAGTGGGGGAGGGCGGGGATACGCAGTATTTT. Residues: CASSFEVGEGGDTQYF.

This chain uses TRBV21-1 with TRBJ2-7; TRBD1 is the table's D call, not checked against the DNA. TRBV21-1 represents a pseudogene. This CDR3 contains 17 residues. The CDR3 bases are TGTGCCAGCAGCAAAGCCCCTAAGGGGGCGAGCTCCTACGAGCAGTACTTC. Encoded protein: CASSKAPKGASSYEQYF.

This sequence joins TRBV5-6 and TRBJ2-7; TRBD1 matches 10 bases. Trimming cost V 0 bases and J 2 bases; bases outside gene matches: 5. The CDR3 totals 16 residues. Germline values: CDR1 SGHDT, CDR2 YYEEEE. The CDR3 spells CASSLGGQGKTYEQYF. The CDR3, as DNA: TGTGCCAGCAGCTTGGGGGGACAGGGGAAAACCTACGAGCAGTACTTC. Combining the CDR3 with reference TRBV5-6 and TRBJ2-7 gives the whole variable domain DAGVTQSPTHLIKTRGQQVTLRCSPKSGHDTVSWYQQALGQGPQFIFQYYEEEERQRGNFPDRFSGHQFPNYSSELNVNALLLGDSALYLCASSLGGQGKTYEQYFGPGTRLTVT.

The chain links TRBV14 to TRBJ1-2; D possibly corresponds to TRBD1 (6 bases). With 0 bases removed from V and 3 bases from J, the gap between germline ends came to 14 bases. The germline V gene has CDR1 SGHDN and CDR2 FVKESK. The CDR3 is made up of 16 amino acids. In DNA form, the CDR3 reads TGTGCCAGCAGCCAAGATCTGGCCAGGGGCGACTATGGCTACACCTTC. Its protein is CASSQDLARGDYGYTF.

The chain carries TRBV10-3 and TRBJ2-7; the D gene could be TRBD1 or TRBD2 (5 bases each). The CDR3 length is 15 residues. The germline V and J ends were trimmed by 0 bases and 0 bases, with 9 bases remaining between them. In germline, CDR1 is ENHRY, CDR2 SYGVKD. This chain's CDR3 is CAISESGRVSYEQYF. DNA for the CDR3: TGTGCCATCAGTGAGTCGGGACGGGTCTCCTACGAGCAGTACTTC.

The J gene is TRBJ1-1, the V gene TRBV7-9; perhaps TRBD1 as D (5 bases). V gave up 5 bases and J gave up 7 bases, with 11 bases separating them. CDR3 length equals 12 residues. Germline CDR1 is SEHNR and CDR2 is FQNEAQ (reference sequence). Here the CDR3 reads CASSAGQIEAFF. The CDR3 DNA reads as TGTGCCAGCAGCGCTGGACAAATTGAAGCTTTCTTT.